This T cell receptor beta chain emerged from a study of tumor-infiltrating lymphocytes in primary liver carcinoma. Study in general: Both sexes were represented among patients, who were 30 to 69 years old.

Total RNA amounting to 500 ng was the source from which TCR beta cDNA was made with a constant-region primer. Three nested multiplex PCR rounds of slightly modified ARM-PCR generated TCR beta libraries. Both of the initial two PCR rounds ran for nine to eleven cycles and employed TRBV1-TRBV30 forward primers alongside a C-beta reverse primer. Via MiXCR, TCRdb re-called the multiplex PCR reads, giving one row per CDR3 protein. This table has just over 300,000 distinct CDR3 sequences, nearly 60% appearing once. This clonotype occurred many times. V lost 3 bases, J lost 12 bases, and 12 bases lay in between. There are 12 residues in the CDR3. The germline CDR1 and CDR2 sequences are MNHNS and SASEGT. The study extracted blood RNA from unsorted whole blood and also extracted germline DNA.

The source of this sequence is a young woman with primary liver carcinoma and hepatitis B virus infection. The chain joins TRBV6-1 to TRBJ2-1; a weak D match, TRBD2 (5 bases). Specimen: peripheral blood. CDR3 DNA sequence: TGTGCCAGCAGTGAGGTCCGGGGTTGGCAGTTCTTC. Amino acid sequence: CASSEVRGWQFF.